Included here is one T cell receptor beta chain sequence, with context. Its antigen is currently unknown. It was with a sample-barcoded 5' primer and a J-beta primer mix that a second PCR of roughly 6 to 12 cycles was run. A 12-random-nucleotide template-switch adaptor tagged each cDNA molecule. TCRdb recomputed calls from the 5' RACE reads with MiXCR, one row per CDR3 protein. Of around 690,000 distinct CDR3 sequences listed, under 70% are singletons. Germline trimming cut 8 bases from V and 11 bases from J; bases unmatched to any gene: 13. The CDR3 covers 13 residues. Germline CDR1 is MNHEY and CDR2 is SVGAGI. These data belong to a study of blood T cells in healthy people across ages. Study-level findings and limits: More naive CD4+ cells and higher diversity marked long-lived donors relative to aged donors. Across the age range, TCR beta diversity per million T cells fell in a roughly linear way. Researchers deemed the diversity estimates from one million T cells underestimates.

The TCR originated in a man between 60 and 70 years old in good health. The J gene is TRBJ2-5, the V gene TRBV6-5, with 8 bases aligning to TRBD2. Sequencing input: blood. The CDR3: CASGPGGINEQYF. The CDR3 DNA is TGTGCCAGCGGGCCGGGGGGGATCAATGAGCAGTACTTC.